One T cell receptor (beta chain) is described in this entry. Under the authors' procedure: Reference gene primer amplification gave estimated nucleated cell counts. Using immunoSEQ multiplex PCR, the repertoire was profiled, and TCRdb retains in-frame clones only, with some absent. That table supplies the V and J calls and clone size; D and trimming were determined from the DNA. The sample consists of under 300,000 clones, about 70% of them appearing once. The data were taken from a study of blood T cell repertoires in COVID-19. Study overall: The United States, Italy and Spain supplied acute and convalescent COVID-19 samples. Nucleic acid was either cDNA or gDNA, and it came from T cells, B-cell-depleted T cells, or PBMCs.

The CDR3 consists of 12 residues. The V and J ends lost 7 bases and 3 bases respectively, with 10 bases between them. Germline V gene sequence: CDR1 SGHNT, CDR2 YYREEE (reference sequence). The sequence was obtained from a woman older than 75 with acute or convalescent COVID-19. The sequencing sample was made of peripheral blood. The gene calls are TRBV5-4 and TRBJ1-1; maybe TRBD1 (5 bases). The CDR3 nucleotides read TGTGCCAGCGGGGGGTCGGACACTGAAGCTTTCTTT. It encodes CASGGSDTEAFF.